One TCR beta chain is described in this entry. Its antigen is as yet unknown. At one end, the junction sequence differs from germline, possibly due to a read error. The PCR was carried out with 60 Vbeta primers and 13 Jbeta primers. Here immunoSEQ multiplex PCR was the method, and the copy in TCRdb shows in-frame clones only, minus some. The sample consists of about 94,000 clones, around 69% of them appearing once. The sample originates from a study of cytomegalovirus exposure and HLA in healthy donors. The study's findings and limits: Reports state that TCR beta sequences accurately predicted most subjects' HLA-A and HLA-B alleles.

The CDR3 runs 13 residues. Germline CDR1 reads SGHVS; CDR2 reads FQNEAQ. Everyone who donated was a healthy bone marrow donor. The chain links TRBV7-8 to TRBJ1-2, with 7 bases that match TRBD1. The sample taken for sequencing was PBMCs. The origin of this receptor is a man aged 25 to 40 in good health and CMV-seronegative. The chain's CDR3 is CASSWDSNYGHTF. Written as DNA, the CDR3 is TGTGCCAGCAGCTGGGACAGCAACTATGGCCACACCTTC. Together with reference TRBV7-8 and TRBJ1-2, the CDR3 gives the full variable domain: GAGVSQSPRYKVAKRGQDVALRCDPISGHVSLFWYQQALGQGPEFLTYFQNEAQLDKSGLPSDRFFAERPEGSVSTLKIQRTQQEDSAVYLCASSWDSNYGHTFGSGTRLTVV.